The TCR beta chain under discussion was sequenced for a study of blood T cell repertoires in COVID-19. As for the study in general: PBMCs, B-cell-depleted T cells, or T cells were the source of the cDNA or gDNA that made up the material.

With 0 bases removed from V and 8 bases from J, the gap between germline ends came to 12 bases. The CDR3 contains 15 residues. From germline, CDR1 is SGHKS and CDR2 YYEKEE (reference sequence). Cohort assignment relied on participant-reported clinical history. How the authors handled the data: By means of reference gene primer amplification, nucleated cell counts were estimated. Generated by immunoSEQ multiplex PCR, the TCRdb table keeps only in-frame clones and is missing some. That table supplies the V and J calls and clone size; D and trimming were determined from the DNA. The data hold roughly 250,000 clones, with approximately 88% observed a single time.

This receptor was taken from a woman between 35 and 50 years old with acute COVID-19. The material sequenced was PBMCs or T cells enriched from blood (not recorded which). The V gene is TRBV5-5, the J gene TRBJ1-6; D is possibly TRBD1 (6 bases). As DNA, the CDR3 is TGTGCCAGCAGCTTGGTTGGGGGCTTCGATTCACCCCTCCACTTT. Translating gives CASSLVGGFDSPLHF.